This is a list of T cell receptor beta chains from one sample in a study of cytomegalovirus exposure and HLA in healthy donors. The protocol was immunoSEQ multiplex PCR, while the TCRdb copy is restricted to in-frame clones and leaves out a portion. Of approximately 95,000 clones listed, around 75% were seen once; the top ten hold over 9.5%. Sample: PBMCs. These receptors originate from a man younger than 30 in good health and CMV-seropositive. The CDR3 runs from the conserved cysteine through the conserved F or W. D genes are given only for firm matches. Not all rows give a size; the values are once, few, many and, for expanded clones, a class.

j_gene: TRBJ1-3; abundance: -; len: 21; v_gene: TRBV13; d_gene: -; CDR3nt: TGTGCCAGCACCCTCTACATGGAGGGAGATCATATAGATGGCGCTGGAAACACCATATATTTT; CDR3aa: CASTLYMEGDHIDGAGNTIYF
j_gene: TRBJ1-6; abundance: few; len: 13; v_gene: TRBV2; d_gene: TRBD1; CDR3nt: TGTGCCATAAGGACAGGCCGGAATTCACCCCTCCACTTT; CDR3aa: CAIRTGRNSPLHF
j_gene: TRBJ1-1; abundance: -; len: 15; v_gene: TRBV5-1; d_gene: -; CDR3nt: TGCGCCAGCAGCGTATCAACAGCCGTGAACACTGAAGCTTTCTTT; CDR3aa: CASSVSTAVNTEAFF
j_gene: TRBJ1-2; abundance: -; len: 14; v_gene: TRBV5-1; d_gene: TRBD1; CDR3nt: TGCGCCAGCTCCCGGGACAGGGAAAACTATGGCTACACCTTC; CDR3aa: CASSRDRENYGYTF
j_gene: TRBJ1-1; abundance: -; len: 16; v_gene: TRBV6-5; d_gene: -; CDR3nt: TGTGCCAGCAGTTACTCGATTCTGGTCGGAGACACTGAAGCTTTCTTT; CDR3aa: CASSYSILVGDTEAFF
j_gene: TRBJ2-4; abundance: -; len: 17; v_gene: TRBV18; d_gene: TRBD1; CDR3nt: TGTGCCAGCTCACCACTAACGCCCTCTAACAGGGGCAACATTCAGTACTTC; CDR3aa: CASSPLTPSNRGNIQYF
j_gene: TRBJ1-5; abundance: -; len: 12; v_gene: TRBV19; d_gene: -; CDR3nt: TGTGCCAGTCACCGGGGGGGTCAGCCCCAGCATTTT; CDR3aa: CASHRGGQPQHF
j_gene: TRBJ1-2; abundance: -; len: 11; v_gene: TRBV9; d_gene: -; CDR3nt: TGTGCCAGCTTCGGGGACTATGGCTACACCTTC; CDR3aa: CASFGDYGYTF
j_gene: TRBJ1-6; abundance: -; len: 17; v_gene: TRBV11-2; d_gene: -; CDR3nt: TGTGCCAGCAGCTTCCGACAGTTTCAAGCCTATAATTCACCCCTCCACTTT; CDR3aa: CASSFRQFQAYNSPLHF
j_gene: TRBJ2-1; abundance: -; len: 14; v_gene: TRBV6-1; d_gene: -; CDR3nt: TGTGCCAGCAGTGACCGGTTCTCCTACAATGAGCAGTTCTTC; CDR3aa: CASSDRFSYNEQFF
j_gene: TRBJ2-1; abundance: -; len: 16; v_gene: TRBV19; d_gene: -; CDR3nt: TGTGCCAGTAGTATCACCGGGACTTGGCCTTACAATGAGCAGTTCTTC; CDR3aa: CASSITGTWPYNEQFF
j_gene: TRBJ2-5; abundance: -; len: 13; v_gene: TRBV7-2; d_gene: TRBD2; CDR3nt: TGTGCCAGCAGCTTAGCGACTAGCGGGACCCAGTACTTC; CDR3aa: CASSLATSGTQYF
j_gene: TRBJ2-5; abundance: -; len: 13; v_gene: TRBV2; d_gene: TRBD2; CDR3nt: TGTGCCAGCAGTGCACTAGCGGTGGCCACCCAGTACTTC; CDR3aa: CASSALAVATQYF
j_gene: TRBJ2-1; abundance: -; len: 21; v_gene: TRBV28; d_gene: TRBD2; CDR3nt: TGTGCCAGCAGTTTCCCTACTAGCGGGGGGGCCTATAATAGCTCCTACAATGAGCAGTTCTTC; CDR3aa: CASSFPTSGGAYNSSYNEQFF
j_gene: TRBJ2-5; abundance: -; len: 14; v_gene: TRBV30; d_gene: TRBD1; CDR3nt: TGTGCCTGGAGTGTAGTAGGGGGCTGGGAGACCCAGTACTTC; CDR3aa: CAWSVVGGWETQYF
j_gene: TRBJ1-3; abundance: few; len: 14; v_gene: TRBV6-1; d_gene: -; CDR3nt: TGTGCCAGCAGTGAAGCAGGAGCTGGAAACACCATATATTTT; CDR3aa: CASSEAGAGNTIYF
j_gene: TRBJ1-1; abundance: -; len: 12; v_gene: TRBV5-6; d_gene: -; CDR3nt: TGTGCCAGCAGCTTTACTTCCACTGAAGCTTTCTTT; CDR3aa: CASSFTSTEAFF
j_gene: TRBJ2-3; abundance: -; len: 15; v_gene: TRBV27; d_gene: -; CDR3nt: TGTGCCAGCTGGGGAATTGGGCAGGGTGCAGATACGCAGTATTTT; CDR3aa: CASWGIGQGADTQYF
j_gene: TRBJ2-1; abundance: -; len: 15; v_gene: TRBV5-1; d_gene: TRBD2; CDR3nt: TGCGCCAGCAATACTGGGGGGGGCTCCTACAATGAGCAGTTCTTC; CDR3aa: CASNTGGGSYNEQFF
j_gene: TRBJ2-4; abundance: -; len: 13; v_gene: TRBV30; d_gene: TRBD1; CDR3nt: TGTGCCTGGGCTGAAGGGACAGGGTGGAATCAGTACTTC; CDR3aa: CAWAEGTGWNQYF
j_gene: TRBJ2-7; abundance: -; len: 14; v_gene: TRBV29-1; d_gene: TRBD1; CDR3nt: TGCAGCGTCTGGACAGGGGGTTATGGCTACGAGCAGTACTTC; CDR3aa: CSVWTGGYGYEQYF
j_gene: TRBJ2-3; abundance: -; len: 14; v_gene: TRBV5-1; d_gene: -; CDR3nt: TGCGCCAGCAGTTCAGGACAGTCCACAGATACGCAGTATTTT; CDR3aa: CASSSGQSTDTQYF
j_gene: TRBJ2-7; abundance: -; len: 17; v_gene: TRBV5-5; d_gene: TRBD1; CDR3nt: TGTGCCAGCAGCTTTAGCGCGGGACAGGGGGATCCCTACGAGCAGTACTTC; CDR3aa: CASSFSAGQGDPYEQYF
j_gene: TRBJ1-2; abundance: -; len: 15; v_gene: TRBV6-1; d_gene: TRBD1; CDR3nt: TGTGCCAGCAACCGCCGTGGGACAGGGGGCGATGGCTACACCTTC; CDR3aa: CASNRRGTGGDGYTF
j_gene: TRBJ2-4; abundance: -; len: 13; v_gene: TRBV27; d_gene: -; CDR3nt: TGTGCCAGCAGTTTGGGGGGTGGGAACATTCAGTACTTC; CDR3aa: CASSLGGGNIQYF
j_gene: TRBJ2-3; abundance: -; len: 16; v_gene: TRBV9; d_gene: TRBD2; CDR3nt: TGTGCCAGCAGCGGGAGAGGGGCGGGGGGGAGCGATACGCAGTATTTT; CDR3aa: CASSGRGAGGSDTQYF
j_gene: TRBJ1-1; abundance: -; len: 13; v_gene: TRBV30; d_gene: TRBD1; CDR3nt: TGTGCCTGGAGTGGACAGGGGAGGACTGAAGCTTTCTTT; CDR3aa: CAWSGQGRTEAFF
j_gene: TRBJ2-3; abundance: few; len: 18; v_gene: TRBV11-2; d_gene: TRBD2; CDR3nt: TGTGCCAGCAGCGTATATAGCGGGGGGATCAGGTCCACAGATACGCAGTATTTT; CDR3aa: CASSVYSGGIRSTDTQYF
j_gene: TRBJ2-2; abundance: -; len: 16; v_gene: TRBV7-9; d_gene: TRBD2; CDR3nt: TGTGCCAGCAGCTTAGGTGGGACTAGTCCGAACGGGGAGCTGTTTTTT; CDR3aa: CASSLGGTSPNGELFF
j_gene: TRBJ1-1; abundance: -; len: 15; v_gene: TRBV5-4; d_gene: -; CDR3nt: TGTGCCAGCAGCTTGCGGGGGTCGAGGGACACTGAAGCTTTCTTT; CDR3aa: CASSLRGSRDTEAFF
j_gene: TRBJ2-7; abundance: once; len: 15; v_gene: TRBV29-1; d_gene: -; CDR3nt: TGCAGCGTTGATCCAGCCTGGCTAGTTTCGTACGAGCAGTACTTC; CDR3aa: CSVDPAWLVSYEQYF
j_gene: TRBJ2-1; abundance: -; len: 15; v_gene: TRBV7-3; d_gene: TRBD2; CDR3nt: TGTGCCAGCAGCTTACTAGCGGGGGGAGATAATGAGCAGTTCTTC; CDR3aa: CASSLLAGGDNEQFF
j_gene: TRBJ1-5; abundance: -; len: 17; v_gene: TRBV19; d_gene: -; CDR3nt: TGTGCCAGTAGTATAGATCGGACAGCTTATAGCAATCAGCCCCAGCATTTT; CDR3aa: CASSIDRTAYSNQPQHF
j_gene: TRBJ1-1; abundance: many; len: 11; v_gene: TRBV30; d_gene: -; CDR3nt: TGTGCCTGGCGTCCGGGGATCGACGCTTTCTTT; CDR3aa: CAWRPGIDAFF
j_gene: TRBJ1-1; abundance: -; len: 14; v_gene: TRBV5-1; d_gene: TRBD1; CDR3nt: TGCGCCAGCAGCGGTTGGACAGGGAACACTGAAGCTTTCTTT; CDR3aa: CASSGWTGNTEAFF
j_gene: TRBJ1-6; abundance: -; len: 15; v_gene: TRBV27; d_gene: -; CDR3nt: TGTGCCAGCAGTTTGGGGGGGTCGGGTAATTCACCCCTCCACTTT; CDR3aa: CASSLGGSGNSPLHF
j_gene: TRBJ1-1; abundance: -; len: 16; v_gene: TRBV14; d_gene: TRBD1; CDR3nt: TGTGCCAGCAGCCTTTGGACAGGGGGCGTGGGAACTGAAGCTTTCTTT; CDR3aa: CASSLWTGGVGTEAFF
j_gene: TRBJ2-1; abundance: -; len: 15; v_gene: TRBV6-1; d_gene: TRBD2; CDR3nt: TGTGCCAGCCGATGGACTAGCGGGGCCTACAATGAGCAGTTCTTC; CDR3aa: CASRWTSGAYNEQFF
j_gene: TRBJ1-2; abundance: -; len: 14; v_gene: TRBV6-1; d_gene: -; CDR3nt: TGTGCCAGCAGTGAAGTTAGGGGGTCGAGTGGCTACACCTTC; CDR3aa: CASSEVRGSSGYTF
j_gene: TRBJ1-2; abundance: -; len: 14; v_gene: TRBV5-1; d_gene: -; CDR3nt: TGCGCCAGCAGCCCGGGGACTTATTTGTCTGGCTACACCTTC; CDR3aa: CASSPGTYLSGYTF